The clone carrying this T cell receptor (beta chain) was found a few times. Clones were sequenced by immunoSEQ multiplex PCR, and TCRdb holds only the in-frame ones, with some missing. The sample lists roughly 150,000 clones; approximately 90% were seen once. This specimen comes from a study of radiation and T cells in renal cell carcinoma. As to time point: baseline pretreatment blood. Treatment defined: 15 Gy SBRT to primary tumor, nephrectomy 4 weeks later. Serial blood draws occurred at baseline and 2 and 4 weeks post-SBRT. This CDR3 is built from 15 residues. Trimming cost V 6 bases and J 1 base; bases outside gene matches: 7. Germline V gives CDR1 MDHEN, CDR2 SYDVKM.

The source material was blood, sampled from a patient whose treatment included radiotherapy and nephrectomy. The receptor was derived from a woman aged 65 to 85 with renal cell carcinoma. The chain uses TRBV28 and TRBJ1-1; 8 bases are shared with TRBD1. CDR3 protein: CASSLPGTGNTEAFF. CDR3 coding DNA: TGTGCCAGCAGCTTGCCTGGGACAGGGAACACTGAAGCTTTCTTT.